This entry is about one TCR beta chain. Its antigen is unknown. These data belong to a study of cytomegalovirus exposure and HLA in healthy donors. The study's findings and limits: Among the CMV-associated chains, a few were confirmed in vitro as specific for CMV antigens.

The PCR ran on 60 Vbeta and 13 Jbeta primers. Method: immunoSEQ multiplex PCR; TCRdb's copy keeps in-frame clones and lacks some. The data hold 180,000 or so clones, with 65% to 85% observed a single time. The length of the CDR3 is 14 residues. Germline V gene lookup returns CDR1 SGHTA and CDR2 FQGNSA. Trimming stripped 3 bases from V and 4 bases from J, with 12 bases between. This clonotype originated in a woman aged 45 to 65 in good health and CMV-seropositive. The chain recombines TRBV7-2 with TRBJ1-2; perhaps TRBD1 as D (5 bases). Sequencing input: PBMCs. As DNA, the CDR3 is TGTGCCAGCAGCTTTGGAACAGGCAGCTATGGCTACACCTTC. This translates into CASSFGTGSYGYTF.